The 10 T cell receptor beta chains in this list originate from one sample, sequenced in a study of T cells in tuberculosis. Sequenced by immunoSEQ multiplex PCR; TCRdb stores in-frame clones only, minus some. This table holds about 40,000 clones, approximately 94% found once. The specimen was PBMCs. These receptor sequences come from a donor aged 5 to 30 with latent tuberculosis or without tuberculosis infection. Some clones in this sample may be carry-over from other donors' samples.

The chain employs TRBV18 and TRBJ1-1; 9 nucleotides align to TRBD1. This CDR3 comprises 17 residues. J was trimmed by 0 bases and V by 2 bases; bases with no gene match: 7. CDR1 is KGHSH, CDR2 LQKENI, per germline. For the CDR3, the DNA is TGTGCCAGCTCACCATTCGCTGGACAGGGGCTGAACACTGAAGCTTTCTTT. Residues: CASSPFAGQGLNTEAFF.

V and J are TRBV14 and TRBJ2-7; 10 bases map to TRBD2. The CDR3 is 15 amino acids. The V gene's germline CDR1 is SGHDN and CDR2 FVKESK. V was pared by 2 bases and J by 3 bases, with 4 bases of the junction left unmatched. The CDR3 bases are TGTGCCAGCAGCCAAAGGCTAGCGGGGGACTACGAGCAGTACTTC. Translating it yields CASSQRLAGDYEQYF. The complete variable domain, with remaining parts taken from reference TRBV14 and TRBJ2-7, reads EAGVTQFPSHSVIEKGQTVTLRCDPISGHDNLYWYRRVMGKEIKFLLHFVKESKQDESGMPNNRFLAERTGGTYSTLKVQPAELEDSGVYFCASSQRLAGDYEQYFGPGTRLTVT.

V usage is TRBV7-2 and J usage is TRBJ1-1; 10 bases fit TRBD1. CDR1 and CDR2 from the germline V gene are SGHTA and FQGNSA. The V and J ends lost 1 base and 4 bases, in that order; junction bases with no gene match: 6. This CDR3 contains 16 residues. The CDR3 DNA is TGTGCCAGCAGCTTAGATCTGCGGACAGGGGGCACTGAAGCTTTCTTT. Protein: CASSLDLRTGGTEAFF.

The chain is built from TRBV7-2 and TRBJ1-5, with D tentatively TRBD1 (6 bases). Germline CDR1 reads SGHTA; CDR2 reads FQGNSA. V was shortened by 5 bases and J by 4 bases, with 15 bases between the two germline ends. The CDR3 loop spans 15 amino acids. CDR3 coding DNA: TGTGCCAGCAGCCTCTCCCGGGACATGAATCAGCCCCAGCATTTT. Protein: CASSLSRDMNQPQHF.

As DNA, the CDR3 is TGTGCCAGCAGTTTAAGCCTAGCGGGGCTGGAGGAGACCCAGTACTTC. Translation: CASSLSLAGLEETQYF. This rearrangement joins TRBV28 to TRBJ2-5, with 9 bases that match TRBD2. This CDR3 comprises 16 residues. With 2 bases clipped from V and 5 bases from J, the junction kept 9 bases outside the gene matches. Germline loops: CDR1 MDHEN, CDR2 SYDVKM.

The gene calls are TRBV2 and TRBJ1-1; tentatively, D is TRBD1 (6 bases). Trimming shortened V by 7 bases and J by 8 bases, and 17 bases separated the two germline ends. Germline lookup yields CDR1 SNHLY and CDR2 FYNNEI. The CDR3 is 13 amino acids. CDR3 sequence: CASIPEGEKEAFF. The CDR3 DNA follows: TGTGCCAGCATCCCTGAGGGGGAAAAGGAAGCTTTCTTT.

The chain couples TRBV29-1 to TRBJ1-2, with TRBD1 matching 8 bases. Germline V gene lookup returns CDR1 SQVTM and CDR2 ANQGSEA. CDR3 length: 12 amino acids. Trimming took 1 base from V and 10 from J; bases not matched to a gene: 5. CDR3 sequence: CSVEGQGLAYTF. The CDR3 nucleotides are TGCAGCGTTGAAGGACAGGGGTTAGCCTACACCTTC. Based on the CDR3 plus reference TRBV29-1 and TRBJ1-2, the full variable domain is SAVISQKPSRDICQRGTSLTIQCQVDSQVTMMFWYRQQPGQSLTLIATANQGSEATYESGFVIDKFPISRPNLTFSTLTVSNMSPEDSSIYLCSVEGQGLAYTFGSGTRLTVV.

The chain's CDR3 is CASRTGTQPQHF. Here the CDR3 DNA reads TGTGCCAGCAGGACAGGGACTCAGCCCCAGCATTTT. The V gene is TRBV6-5, the J gene TRBJ1-5; 7 bases match TRBD1. V lost 6 bases, J lost 6 bases, and 2 bases stayed unmatched. CDR1 is MNHEY, CDR2 SVGAGI, per germline. The CDR3 extends over 12 amino acids.

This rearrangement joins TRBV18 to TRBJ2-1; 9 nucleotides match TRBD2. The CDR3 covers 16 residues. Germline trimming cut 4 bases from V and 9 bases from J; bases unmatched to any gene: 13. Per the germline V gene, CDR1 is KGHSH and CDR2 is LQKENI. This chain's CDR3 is CASSLQTSGPFTEQFF. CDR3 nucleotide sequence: TGTGCCAGCTCACTTCAGACTAGCGGCCCATTTACTGAGCAGTTCTTC.

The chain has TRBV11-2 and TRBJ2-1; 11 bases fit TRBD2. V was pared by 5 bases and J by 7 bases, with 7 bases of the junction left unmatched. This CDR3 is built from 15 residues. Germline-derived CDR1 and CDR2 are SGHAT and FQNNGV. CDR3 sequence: CASSPLAGGLNEQFF. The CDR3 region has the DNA TGTGCCAGCAGCCCTCTAGCGGGGGGCTTGAATGAGCAGTTCTTC. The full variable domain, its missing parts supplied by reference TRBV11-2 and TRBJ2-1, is EAGVAQSPRYKIIEKRQSVAFWCNPISGHATLYWYQQILGQGPKLLIQFQNNGVVDDSQLPKDRFSAERLKGVDSTLKIQPAKLEDSAVYLCASSPLAGGLNEQFFGPGTRLTVL.